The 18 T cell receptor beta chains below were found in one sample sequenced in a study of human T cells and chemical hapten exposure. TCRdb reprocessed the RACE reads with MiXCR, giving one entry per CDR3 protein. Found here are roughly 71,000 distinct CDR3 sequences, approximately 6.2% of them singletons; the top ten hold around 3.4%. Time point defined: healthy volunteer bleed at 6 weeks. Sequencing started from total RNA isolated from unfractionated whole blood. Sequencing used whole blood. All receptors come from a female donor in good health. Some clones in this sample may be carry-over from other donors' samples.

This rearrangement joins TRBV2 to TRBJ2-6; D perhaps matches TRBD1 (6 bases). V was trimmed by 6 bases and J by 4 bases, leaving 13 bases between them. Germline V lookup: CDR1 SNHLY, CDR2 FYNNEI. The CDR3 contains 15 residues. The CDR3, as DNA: TGTGCCAGCAGGGACAGCCCAGAGGGGGCCAACGTCCTGACTTTC. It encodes CASRDSPEGANVLTF.

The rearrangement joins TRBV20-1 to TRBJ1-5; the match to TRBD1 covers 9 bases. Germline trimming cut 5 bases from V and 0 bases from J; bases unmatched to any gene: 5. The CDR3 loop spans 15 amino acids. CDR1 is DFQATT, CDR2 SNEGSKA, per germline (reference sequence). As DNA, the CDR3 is TGCAGTGCTCCGGACAGGGGCACTAGCAATCAGCCCCAGCATTTT. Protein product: CSAPDRGTSNQPQHF.

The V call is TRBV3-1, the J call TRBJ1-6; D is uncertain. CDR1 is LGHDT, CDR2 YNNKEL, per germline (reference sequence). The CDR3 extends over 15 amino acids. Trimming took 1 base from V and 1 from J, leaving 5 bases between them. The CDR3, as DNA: TGTGCCAGCAGCCAAGGCAGGTCCTATAATTCACCCCTCCACTTT. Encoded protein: CASSQGRSYNSPLHF.

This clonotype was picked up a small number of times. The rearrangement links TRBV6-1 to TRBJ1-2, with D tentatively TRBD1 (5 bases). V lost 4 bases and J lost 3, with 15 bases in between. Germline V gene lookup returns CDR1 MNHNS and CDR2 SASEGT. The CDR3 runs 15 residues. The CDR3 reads CASSGRALGDYGYTF. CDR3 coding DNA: TGTGCCAGCAGTGGCCGGGCCCTAGGGGACTATGGCTACACCTTC.

CDR3 in amino acids: CASRHTSGTEQYF. The CDR3 bases are TGTGCCAGCAGGCATACTAGCGGGACCGAGCAGTACTTC. The rearrangement uses TRBV25-1 and TRBJ2-7, with TRBD2 matching over 10 bases. The CDR3 is made up of 13 amino acids. Germline loops: CDR1 MGHDK, CDR2 SYGVNS. V was clipped by 6 bases and J by 6 bases; unmatched bases: 5.

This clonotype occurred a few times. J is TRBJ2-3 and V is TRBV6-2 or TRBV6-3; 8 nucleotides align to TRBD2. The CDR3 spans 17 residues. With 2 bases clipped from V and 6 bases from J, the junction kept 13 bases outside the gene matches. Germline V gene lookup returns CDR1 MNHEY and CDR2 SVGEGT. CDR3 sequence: CASSYQLKAGEEDTQYF. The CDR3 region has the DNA TGTGCCAGCAGTTACCAACTAAAAGCGGGAGAGGAGGATACGCAGTATTTT.

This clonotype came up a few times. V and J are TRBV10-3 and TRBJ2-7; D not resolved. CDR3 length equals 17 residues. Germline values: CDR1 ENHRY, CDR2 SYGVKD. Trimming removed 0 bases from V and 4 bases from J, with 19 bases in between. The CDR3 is CAISESKQREQPYEQYF. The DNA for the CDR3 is TGTGCCATCAGTGAGTCGAAGCAGCGAGAACAACCTTACGAGCAGTACTTC.

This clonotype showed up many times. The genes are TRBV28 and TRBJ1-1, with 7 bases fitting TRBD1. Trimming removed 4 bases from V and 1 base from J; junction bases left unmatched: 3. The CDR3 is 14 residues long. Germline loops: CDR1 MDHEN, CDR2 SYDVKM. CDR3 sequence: CASSSGTANTEAFF. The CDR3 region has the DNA TGTGCCAGCAGTTCCGGGACAGCGAACACTGAAGCTTTCTTT.

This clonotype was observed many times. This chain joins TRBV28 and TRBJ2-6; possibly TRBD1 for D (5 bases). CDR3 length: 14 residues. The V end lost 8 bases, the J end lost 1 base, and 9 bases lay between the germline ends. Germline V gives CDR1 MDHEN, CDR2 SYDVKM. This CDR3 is CASDSRSGANVLTF. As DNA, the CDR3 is TGTGCCAGCGACAGCCGATCTGGGGCCAACGTCCTGACTTTC. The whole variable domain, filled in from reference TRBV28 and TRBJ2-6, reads DVKVTQSSRYLVKRTGEKVFLECVQDMDHENMFWYRQDPGLGLRLIYFSYDVKMKEKGDIPEGYSVSREKKERFSLILESASTNQTSMYLCASDSRSGANVLTFGAGSRLTVL.

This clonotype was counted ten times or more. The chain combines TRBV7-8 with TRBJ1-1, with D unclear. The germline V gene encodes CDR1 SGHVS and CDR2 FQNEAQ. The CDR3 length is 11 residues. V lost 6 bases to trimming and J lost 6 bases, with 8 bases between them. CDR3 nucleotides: TGTGCCAGCAGGCACCAGGCTGAAGCTTTCTTT. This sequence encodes CASRHQAEAFF.

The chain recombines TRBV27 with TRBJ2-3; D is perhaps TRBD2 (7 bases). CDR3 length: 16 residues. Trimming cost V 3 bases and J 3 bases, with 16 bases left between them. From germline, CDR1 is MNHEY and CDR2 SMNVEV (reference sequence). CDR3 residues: CASSFWRETGTDTQYF. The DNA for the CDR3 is TGTGCCAGCAGTTTTTGGCGGGAGACAGGAACAGATACGCAGTATTTT.

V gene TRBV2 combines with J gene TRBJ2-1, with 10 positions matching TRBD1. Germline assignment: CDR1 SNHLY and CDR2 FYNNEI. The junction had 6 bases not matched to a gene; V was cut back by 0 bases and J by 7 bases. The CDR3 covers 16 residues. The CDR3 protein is CASSEALGQGWNEQFF. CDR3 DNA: TGTGCCAGCAGTGAAGCTCTGGGACAGGGGTGGAATGAGCAGTTCTTC.

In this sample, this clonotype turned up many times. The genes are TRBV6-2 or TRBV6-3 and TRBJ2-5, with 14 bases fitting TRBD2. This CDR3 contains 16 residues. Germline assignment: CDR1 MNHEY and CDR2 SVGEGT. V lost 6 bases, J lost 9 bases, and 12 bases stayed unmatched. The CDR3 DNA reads TGTGCCAGCAGACCCGGACTAGCGGGGGGATTATGGTCCCAGTACTTC. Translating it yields CASRPGLAGGLWSQYF.

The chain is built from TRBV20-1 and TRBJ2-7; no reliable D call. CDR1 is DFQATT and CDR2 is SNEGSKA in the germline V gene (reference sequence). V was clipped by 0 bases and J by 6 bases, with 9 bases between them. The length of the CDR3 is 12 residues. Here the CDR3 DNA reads TGCAGTGCTAGAGATCAGGTGACCGAGCAGTACTTC. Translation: CSARDQVTEQYF.

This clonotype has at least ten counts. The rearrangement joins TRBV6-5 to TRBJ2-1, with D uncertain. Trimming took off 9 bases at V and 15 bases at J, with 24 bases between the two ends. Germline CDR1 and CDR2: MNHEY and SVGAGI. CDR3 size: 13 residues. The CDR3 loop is CASISLEDRSRFF. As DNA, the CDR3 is TGTGCCAGTATTTCTCTCGAGGATCGTTCAAGGTTCTTC.

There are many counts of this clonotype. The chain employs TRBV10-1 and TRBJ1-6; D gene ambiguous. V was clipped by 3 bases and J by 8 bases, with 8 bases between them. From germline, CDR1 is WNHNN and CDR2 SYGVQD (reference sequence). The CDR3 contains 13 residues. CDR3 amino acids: CASSDNGDSPLHF. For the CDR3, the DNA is TGCGCCAGCAGTGATAATGGGGATTCACCCCTCCACTTT.

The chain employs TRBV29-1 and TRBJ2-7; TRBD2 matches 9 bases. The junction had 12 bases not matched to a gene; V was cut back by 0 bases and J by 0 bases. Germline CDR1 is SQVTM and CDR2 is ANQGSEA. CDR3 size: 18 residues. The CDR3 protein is CSVEDGQGRLADSYEQYF. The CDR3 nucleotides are TGCAGCGTTGAAGATGGGCAAGGGCGACTAGCGGACTCCTACGAGCAGTACTTC.

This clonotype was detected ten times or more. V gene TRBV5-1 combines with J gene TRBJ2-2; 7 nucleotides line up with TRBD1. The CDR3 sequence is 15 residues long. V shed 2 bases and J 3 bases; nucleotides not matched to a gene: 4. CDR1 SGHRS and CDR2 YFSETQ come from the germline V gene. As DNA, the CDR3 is TGCGCCAGCAGCTTACAGGGGCTCCACACCGGGGAGCTGTTTTTT. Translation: CASSLQGLHTGELFF.